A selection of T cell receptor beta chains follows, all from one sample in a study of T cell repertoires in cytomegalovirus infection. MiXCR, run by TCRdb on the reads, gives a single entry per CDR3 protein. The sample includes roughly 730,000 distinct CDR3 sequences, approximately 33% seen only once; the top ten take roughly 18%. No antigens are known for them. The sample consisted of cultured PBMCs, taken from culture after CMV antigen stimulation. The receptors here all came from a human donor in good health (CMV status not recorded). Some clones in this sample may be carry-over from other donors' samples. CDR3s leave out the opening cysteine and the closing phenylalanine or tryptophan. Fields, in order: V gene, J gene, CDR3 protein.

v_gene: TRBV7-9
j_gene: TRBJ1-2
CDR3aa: ASSPTWGTDYGYT

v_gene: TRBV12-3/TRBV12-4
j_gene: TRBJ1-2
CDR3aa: ASSLIAHAGYT

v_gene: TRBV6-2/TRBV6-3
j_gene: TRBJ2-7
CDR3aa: ASQTRLAGVSYEQY

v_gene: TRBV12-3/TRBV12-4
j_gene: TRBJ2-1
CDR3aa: ASTRARGEDNEQF

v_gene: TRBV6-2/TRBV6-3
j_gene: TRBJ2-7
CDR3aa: ASRLGGYSYEQY

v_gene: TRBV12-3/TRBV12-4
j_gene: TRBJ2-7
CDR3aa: ASSPLLRPYEQY

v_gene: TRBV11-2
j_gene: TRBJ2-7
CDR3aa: ASSLVGSDGEQY

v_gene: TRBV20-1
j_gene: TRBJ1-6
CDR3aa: SARRITRNSPLH

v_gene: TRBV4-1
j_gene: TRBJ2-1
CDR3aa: ASSQRRGGPYNEQF

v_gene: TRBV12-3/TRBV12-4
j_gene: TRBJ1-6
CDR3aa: ASSYDGNNSPLH

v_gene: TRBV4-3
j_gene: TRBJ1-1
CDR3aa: ASSQDWTPNTEAF

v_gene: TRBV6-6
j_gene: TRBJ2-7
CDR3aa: ASSVEFDGGDEQY

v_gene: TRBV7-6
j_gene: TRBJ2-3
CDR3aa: ASSPLSGGDTQY

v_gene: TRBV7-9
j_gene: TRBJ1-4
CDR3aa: AWTADATNEKLF

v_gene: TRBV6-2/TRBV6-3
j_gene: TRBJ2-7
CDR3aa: ASRTPGTGFYEQY

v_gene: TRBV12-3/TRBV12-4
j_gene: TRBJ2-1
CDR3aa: ASRKTAYNEQF

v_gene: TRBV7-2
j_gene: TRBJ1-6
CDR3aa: ASSRPADNSPLH

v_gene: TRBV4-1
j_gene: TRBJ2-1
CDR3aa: ASSQGPRWGEQF

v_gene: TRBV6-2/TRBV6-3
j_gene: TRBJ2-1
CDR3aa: ASHTSYNEQF

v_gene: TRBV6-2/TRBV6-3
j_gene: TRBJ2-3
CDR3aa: ASSNPGLGRDTQY

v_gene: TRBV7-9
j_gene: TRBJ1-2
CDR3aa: ASSPKFGFHGYT

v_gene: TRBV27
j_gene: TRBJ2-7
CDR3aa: ASSPPPHGVKQY

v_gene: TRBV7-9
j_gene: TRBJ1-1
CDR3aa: ASSSRTDITEAF

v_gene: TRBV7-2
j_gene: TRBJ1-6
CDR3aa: ASSLVAAGQDVLNSPLH

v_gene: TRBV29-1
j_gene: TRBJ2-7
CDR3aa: SVQGPLVYEQY

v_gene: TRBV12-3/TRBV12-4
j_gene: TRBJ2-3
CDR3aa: ASSPTLLAFTDTQY